These T cell receptor beta chains were read from a single sample in a study of blood T cell repertoires in COVID-19. Assay used: immunoSEQ multiplex PCR; TCRdb lists only in-frame clones, some missing. The sample includes 350,000 or so clones, 88% seen only once; the top ten take over 1%. Specimen: PBMCs or T cells enriched from blood (not recorded which). These receptors all come from a woman aged 25 to 39 who had been exposed to COVID-19. Both conserved end residues are part of each CDR3. D genes are given only for firm matches. Clone sizes are given selectively: once, few, many, or a class where the clone is expanded.

-	TRBV5-1	-	TRBJ1-1	CASSWGREAFF	TGCGCCAGCAGCTGGGGGCGCGAAGCTTTCTTT
-	TRBV9	-	TRBJ2-7	CASSPGGSPYEQYF	TGTGCCAGCAGCCCAGGAGGGTCCCCCTACGAGCAGTACTTC
-	TRBV9	-	TRBJ1-1	CASSVAPEGGNTEAFF	TGTGCCAGCAGCGTAGCTCCGGAGGGAGGGAACACTGAAGCTTTCTTT
-	TRBV5-1	TRBD2	TRBJ2-7	CASSLTSGTTGEQYF	TGCGCCAGCAGCTTGACTAGCGGGACCACTGGCGAGCAGTACTTC
-	TRBV7-3	TRBD2	TRBJ2-3	CASSWGLAGGPHTQYF	TGTGCCAGCAGCTGGGGACTAGCGGGAGGGCCTCATACGCAGTATTTT
once	TRBV11-2	TRBD1	TRBJ2-7	CASSPQAGTGGREQYF	TGTGCCAGCAGCCCCCAAGCCGGGACAGGGGGCCGCGAGCAGTACTTC
once	TRBV28	-	TRBJ1-1	CASRQTFPTEAFF	TGTGCCAGCAGACAAACCTTCCCGACTGAAGCTTTCTTT
-	TRBV18	-	TRBJ1-2	CASSPTGPDRGLGGYTF	TGTGCCAGCTCACCAACCGGCCCGGACAGAGGTCTTGGGGGCTACACCTTC
-	TRBV5-4	TRBD2	TRBJ2-1	CASSLVLIRTSGGEQFF	TGTGCCAGCAGCTTGGTGTTGATTAGGACTAGCGGGGGTGAGCAGTTCTTC
-	TRBV14	-	TRBJ1-3	CASSQKSSGNTIYF	TGTGCCAGCAGCCAAAAGAGCTCTGGAAACACCATATATTTT
few	TRBV30	TRBD1	TRBJ2-5	CASTPRGRGYQETQYF	TGTGCCTCAACGCCCCGGGGCAGGGGGTACCAAGAGACCCAGTACTTC
-	TRBV3-1/TRBV3-2	-	TRBJ1-1	CASSNTQGWTEAFF	TGTGCCAGCAGCAATACACAGGGATGGACTGAAGCTTTCTTT
-	TRBV4-1	TRBD1	TRBJ1-5	CASSQGDRADQPQHF	TGCGCCAGCAGCCAAGGGGACAGGGCGGATCAGCCCCAGCATTTT
-	TRBV10-1	TRBD1	TRBJ2-1	CASSPGTGSYYNEQFF	TGCGCCAGCAGTCCCGGGACAGGGTCGTACTACAATGAGCAGTTCTTC
-	TRBV27	TRBD2	TRBJ2-2	CASGHGGGTGELFF	TGTGCCAGCGGGCACGGGGGGGGCACCGGGGAGCTGTTTTTT
-	TRBV29-1	-	TRBJ2-3	CSVEGISQGPDTQYF	TGCAGCGTTGAAGGGATTTCACAGGGACCAGATACGCAGTATTTT
-	TRBV15	TRBD2	TRBJ2-1	CATSREAGGLDEQFF	TGTGCCACCAGCAGAGAAGCGGGAGGGCTCGATGAGCAGTTCTTC
few	TRBV19	TRBD2	TRBJ2-1	CASSIGGGPNEQFF	TGTGCCAGTAGTATTGGGGGAGGGCCTAATGAGCAGTTCTTC
-	TRBV6-5	TRBD2	TRBJ2-5	CASSRDSGGETQYF	TGTGCCAGCAGTCGGGACTCCGGGGGGGAGACCCAGTACTTC